The following is a TCR beta chain sequence with its context. Its cognate antigen has yet to be identified. No base quality information exists; no much larger clone differs at one position. Collaborating institutions collected whole blood in K2EDTA tubes following their own protocols. For TCRbeta analysis, collaborators shipped samples in one of three forms: frozen whole blood, isolated PBMCs, or DNA extracted from either of those sample types. These data belong to a study of blood T cell repertoires in COVID-19 (dated by TCRdb to about 2020). Notes on the research overall: The collaborator samples originated in the United States, Italy and Spain and spanned the acute and convalescent phases of COVID-19. The samples were drawn from two sources: the first 160 participants of the ongoing ImmuneRACE study, and over 950 subjects contributed by 6 global collaborators. Deeply sampled blood TCRbeta repertoires from subjects exposed to, actively infected with, or recovered from COVID-19 were included in the dataset. HLA class I and class II types, where available, came from metadata supplied by the sample provider rather than from assay-based typing. A freely available public database, intended as a resource for researchers studying the immune response to SARS-CoV-2, is where the repertoires were released. The sample metadata nearly always contained a de-identified subject ID, COVID-19 status, age in years and sex. The prospective study material was composed of cDNA or gDNA derived from T cells, B-cell-depleted T cells, or PBMCs.

TCRbeta CDR3 regions were amplified from genomic DNA by means of the immunoSEQ Assay, a bias-controlled multiplex PCR. The authors processed their data as follows. The number of nucleated cells in each sample was estimated by amplification of reference gene primers within the assay. To quantify the absolute abundance of each unique TCRbeta CDR3 rearrangement, sequence reads were collapsed and filtered. For each sample, productive Simpson clonality was calculated as the square root of Simpson's diversity index over productive rearrangements. Entries here come from immuneACCESS through TCRdb and include only in-frame sequences with V and J called. Some clones fail to appear in such tables; in the studies checked, an unresolved V gene covers under half of the shortfall, and the cause of the remainder is unknown. Clone size and the V and J calls come from that table; the DNA yielded D and trimming. This sample holds 100,000 or so clones; approximately 80% were observed only once. Around 20% of the sample belongs to the ten largest clones.

The germline V gene (reference sequence) sets CDR1 to SGHKS and CDR2 to YYEKEE. The CDR3 runs 13 amino acids, cysteine and phenylalanine included. The CDR3 DNA has 39 bases and is translated from base 1. V and J lose 6 bases and 2 bases, and a span of 11 bases separates them. Overall study outcomes, separate from this receptor: The amount of clinical and demographic metadata varied by source and participant and was provided uncurated.

Rearrangement joined TRBV5-5 to TRBJ1-2, with no D gene named confidently. This receptor was identified in a human donor in a cohort sampled during active COVID-19. The sample comprised peripheral blood. The nucleotide sequence is TGTGCCAGCACCCTACGGGAGAACTATGGCTACACCTTC. It codes for CASTLRENYGYTF.